The 28 T cell receptor beta chains in this list originate from one sample, sequenced in a study of CD8 T cells in ankylosing spondylitis. Study results and caveats: It appeared that ankylosing spondylitis blood was characterized by a TCR beta motif of roughly 8 highly homologous variants.

TCRdb re-derived calls from the 5' RACE reads in MiXCR, one entry per CDR3 protein. The sample has around 770,000 distinct CDR3 sequences, under 20% seen once. The antigens for these receptors are not known. Sequenced input: blood, either unsorted or a sorted T cell fraction (not recorded which). These receptor sequences come from a male donor with ankylosing spondylitis.

This chain links TRBV29-1 with TRBJ2-3, with D uncertain. Germline V CDR1 and CDR2: SQVTM, ANQGSEA. The ends were cut back, 6 bases at V and 5 bases at J, with 18 bases in the middle. This CDR3 is 14 amino acids long. The CDR3 loop reads CSVEWTDAGDTQYF. CDR3 DNA sequence: TGCAGCGTGGAATGGACCGACGCTGGAGATACGCAGTATTTT.

This clonotype was counted a few times. J is TRBJ2-3 and V is TRBV15, with 7 bases fitting TRBD1. The CDR3 is made up of 13 amino acids. The trim removed 11 bases at V and 1 base at J, leaving 6 bases unmatched. Germline V CDR1 and CDR2: LNHNV, YYDKDF (reference sequence). CDR3 bases: TGTGCCGTTCAGGGGGTAGGCACAGATACGCAGTATTTT. Its translation is CAVQGVGTDTQYF. Drawing the rest from reference TRBV15 and TRBJ2-3, the complete variable domain is DAMVIQNPRYQVTQFGKPVTLSCSQTLNHNVMYWYQQKSSQAPKLLFHYYDKDFNNEADTPDNFQSRRPNTSFCFLDIRSPGLGDTAMYLCAVQGVGTDTQYFGPGTRLTVL.

This clonotype has just one count. The chain couples TRBV4-2 to TRBJ2-2; 7 nucleotides agree with TRBD2. This CDR3 spans 14 amino acids. V shed 4 bases, J shed 6 bases, and the junction held 5 bases outside the gene matches. Germline CDR1 LGHNA, CDR2 YNFKEQ. The CDR3 sequence: CASSRSSGAGELFF. The CDR3 DNA sequence: TGTGCCAGCAGCCGTTCGAGCGGGGCCGGGGAGCTGTTTTTT.

The chain combines TRBV5-1 with TRBJ2-2; D may be TRBD1 (6 bases). Per germline, CDR1 SGHRS and CDR2 YFSETQ. Trimming shortened V by 0 bases and J by 7 bases, and 10 bases separated the two germline ends. The CDR3 length is 14 residues. The CDR3 DNA reads TGCGCCAGCAGCTTGGGGACAGAGGGCGGGGAGCTGTTTTTT. Its translation is CASSLGTEGGELFF.

V is TRBV11-2 and J is TRBJ1-1, with D perhaps matching TRBD1 (5 bases). With 2 bases removed from V and 0 bases from J, the gap between germline ends came to 19 bases. The CDR3 has 18 amino acids. Per germline, CDR1 SGHAT and CDR2 FQNNGV. CDR3 DNA: TGTGCCAGCAGCTTATACGGCGCCGCAGGGAATATGAACACTGAAGCTTTCTTT. As protein: CASSLYGAAGNMNTEAFF.

This clonotype occurred many times. J is TRBJ1-2 and V is TRBV5-1; D possibly corresponds to TRBD1 (6 bases). From germline, CDR1 is SGHRS and CDR2 YFSETQ. V lost 4 bases and J 4 bases, leaving 20 bases between the germline ends. The CDR3 covers 16 residues. This CDR3 reads CASSKPGHEAGYGYTF. The CDR3 nucleotides read TGCGCCAGCAGCAAACCGGGACACGAAGCCGGCTATGGCTACACCTTC. Combining the CDR3 with reference TRBV5-1 and TRBJ1-2 gives the whole variable domain KAGVTQTPRYLIKTRGQQVTLSCSPISGHRSVSWYQQTPGQGLQFLFEYFSETQRNKGNFPGRFSGRQFSNSRSEMNVSTLELGDSALYLCASSKPGHEAGYGYTFGSGTRLTVV.

V and J are TRBV6-5 and TRBJ1-1; tentatively, D is TRBD1 (5 bases). The V end was cut by 6 bases, the J end by 6 bases, with 11 bases between. The CDR3 is made up of 12 amino acids. Looked up from germline, CDR1 is MNHEY and CDR2 is SVGAGI. Written as DNA, the CDR3 is TGTGCCAGCAGACCCATGGGGGCTGAAGCTTTCTTT. Encoded protein: CASRPMGAEAFF.

This clonotype occurred many times. The chain combines TRBV5-1 with TRBJ2-7; 9 positions match TRBD1. CDR3 length equals 16 residues. V shed 3 bases and J 2 bases; nucleotides not matched to a gene: 9. Germline V CDR1 and CDR2: SGHRS, YFSETQ. The CDR3 spells CASSSYTGTGPYEQYF. As DNA, the CDR3 is TGCGCCAGCAGCTCCTATACCGGGACAGGGCCCTACGAGCAGTACTTC.

In this sample, this clonotype turned up a few times. The rearrangement uses TRBV6-2 or TRBV6-3 and TRBJ2-7; a weak D match, TRBD1 (5 bases). The CDR3 length is 15 residues. V was pared by 3 bases and J by 0 bases, with 12 bases between. The germline V gene encodes CDR1 MNHEY and CDR2 SVGEGT. DNA of the CDR3: TGTGCCAGCAGTTATGACAGCAAGAGCTCCTACGAGCAGTACTTC. Its protein product is CASSYDSKSSYEQYF.

The gene calls are TRBV30 and TRBJ2-2; no reliable D call. V lost 2 bases, J lost 1 base, and 8 bases lay in between. The CDR3 is 14 amino acids. Germline-derived CDR1 and CDR2 are GTSNPN and SVGIG (reference sequence). The CDR3 DNA sequence: TGTGCCTGGAGTCTAAACCAGAACACCGGGGAGCTGTTTTTT. As protein: CAWSLNQNTGELFF.

In this sample, this clonotype turned up a few times. The chain is built from TRBV20-1 and TRBJ2-1; possibly TRBD2 for D (5 bases). The CDR3 runs 14 residues. Trimming cost V 6 bases and J 7 bases, with 19 bases left between them. CDR1 and CDR2 from the germline V gene are DFQATT and SNEGSKA (reference sequence). DNA of the CDR3: TGCAGTGCGGGTGGACTGGCCGTGATGAATGAGCAGTTCTTC. It codes for CSAGGLAVMNEQFF.

The V and J genes are TRBV20-1 and TRBJ2-1; 11 bases align to TRBD2. Germline CDR1 DFQATT, CDR2 SNEGSKA (reference sequence). The V gene end was trimmed by 0 bases and the J gene end by 3 bases; junction bases not matched to a gene: 7. This CDR3 is built from 17 residues. The CDR3 loop is CSARDRTSGRSYNEQFF. The CDR3 bases are TGCAGTGCTAGAGATAGAACTAGCGGGAGAAGCTACAATGAGCAGTTCTTC.

This clonotype was seen more than once but under ten times. This sequence joins TRBV5-1 and TRBJ2-6; a weak D match, TRBD1 (6 bases). V shed 1 base and J shed 8 bases, with 13 bases lying between them. In germline, CDR1 is SGHRS, CDR2 YFSETQ. This CDR3 region has 15 residues. CDR3 region: CASSLTRGSTNVLTF. The CDR3 DNA follows: TGCGCCAGCAGCTTGACCAGGGGATCTACCAACGTCCTGACTTTC. The complete variable domain, with remaining parts taken from reference TRBV5-1 and TRBJ2-6, reads KAGVTQTPRYLIKTRGQQVTLSCSPISGHRSVSWYQQTPGQGLQFLFEYFSETQRNKGNFPGRFSGRQFSNSRSEMNVSTLELGDSALYLCASSLTRGSTNVLTFGAGSRLTVL.

Here the CDR3 DNA reads TGTGCCAGTCGGACAGGGGTTGGCTACACCTTC. Protein product: CASRTGVGYTF. V and J are TRBV12-3 or TRBV12-4 and TRBJ1-2, with 9 bases matching TRBD1. V dropped 9 bases and J dropped 7; count of bases not matched to a gene: 3. The CDR3 totals 11 residues.

This clonotype was recorded only once. V gene TRBV18 combines with J gene TRBJ2-7, with D unresolved. The CDR3 runs to 13 residues. The V gene lost 3 bases and the J gene lost 6 bases, with 12 bases spanning the gap. CDR1 is KGHSH, CDR2 LQKENI, per germline. The CDR3 here is CASSPEGFREQYF. The CDR3 bases are TGTGCCAGCTCACCGGAAGGGTTCCGCGAGCAGTACTTC. The entire variable domain, with the rest obtained from reference TRBV18 and TRBJ2-7, is as follows: NAGVMQNPRHLVRRRGQEARLRCSPMKGHSHVYWYRQLPEEGLKFMVYLQKENIIDESGMPKERFSAEFPKEGPSILRIQQVVRGDSAAYFCASSPEGFREQYFGPGTRLTVT.

The chain employs TRBV20-1 and TRBJ1-2; no firm D call. Germline V CDR1 and CDR2: DFQATT, SNEGSKA (reference sequence). The CDR3 length is 16 residues. Trimming took off 4 bases at V and 0 bases at J, with 18 bases between the two ends. The CDR3 region is CSATYPPVETNYGYTF. The CDR3 region has the DNA TGCAGTGCTACATACCCCCCCGTGGAGACTAACTATGGCTACACCTTC.

The V call is TRBV7-8, the J call TRBJ2-3; D may correspond to TRBD1 or TRBD2 (5 bases each). The length of the CDR3 is 14 residues. V was clipped by 4 bases and J by 4 bases, with 12 bases between them. Germline V CDR1 and CDR2: SGHVS, FQNEAQ. In DNA, the CDR3 is TGTGCCAGCAGCTGGGGGACCGGCGCAGATACGCAGTATTTT. The encoded protein is CASSWGTGADTQYF.

V gene TRBV28 combines with J gene TRBJ1-1, with TRBD1 matching over 8 bases. CDR3 size: 15 residues. The V gene end was trimmed by 2 bases and the J gene end by 4 bases; junction bases not matched to a gene: 6. Per the germline V gene, CDR1 is MDHEN and CDR2 is SYDVKM. In DNA form, the CDR3 reads TGTGCCAGCAGTTTAGCCAGGGGGCACGGCACTGAAGCTTTCTTT. Its translation is CASSLARGHGTEAFF.

The V call is TRBV20-1, the J call TRBJ2-7, with D maybe TRBD1 (6 bases). V was pared by 3 bases and J by 5 bases, with 17 bases between. CDR3 size: 14 residues. Germline CDR1 reads DFQATT; CDR2 reads SNEGSKA (reference sequence). The CDR3 DNA follows: TGCAGTGCTAGCCACCACAGGGCTCGGAACGAGCAGTACTTC. As protein: CSASHHRARNEQYF.

This clonotype was detected many times. This chain uses TRBV5-1 with TRBJ1-4; 9 bases fit TRBD1. Trimming cost V 4 bases and J 7 bases; bases outside gene matches: 8. This CDR3 has 15 amino acids. The V gene's germline CDR1 is SGHRS and CDR2 YFSETQ. CDR3 amino acids: CASSLGQGRVEKLFF. The DNA for the CDR3 is TGCGCCAGCAGCCTGGGACAGGGCCGGGTTGAAAAACTGTTTTTT.

This clonotype was seen a handful of times. The chain joins TRBV23-1 to TRBJ1-6, with D uncertain. Being an ORF, TRBV23-1 has a function that is uncertain. V was shortened by 0 bases and J by 9 bases, with 12 bases between the two germline ends. The CDR3 covers 15 residues. CDR3 bases: TGCGCCAGCAGTCAATCACGGGTCTGGGTTTCACCCCTCCACTTT. It codes for CASSQSRVWVSPLHF.

The rearrangement uses TRBV2 and TRBJ1-1; TRBD1 agrees at 7 bases. The V gene's germline CDR1 is SNHLY and CDR2 FYNNEI. The CDR3 is 16 residues long. V shed 6 bases and J 2 bases; nucleotides not matched to a gene: 12. The CDR3 spells CASRHRGVRDNTEAFF. The CDR3 region has the DNA TGTGCCAGCAGACACAGGGGAGTTCGCGATAACACTGAAGCTTTCTTT.

This clonotype was recorded at least ten times. V and J are TRBV12-3 or TRBV12-4 and TRBJ1-1; no definite D call. The CDR3 contains 11 residues. The germline V and J ends were trimmed by 6 bases and 5 bases, with 7 bases remaining between them. CDR3 bases: TGTGCCAGCAGCCAGAGGACTGAAGCTTTCTTT. It specifies CASSQRTEAFF.

This clonotype was seen a handful of times. The V and J genes are TRBV3-1 and TRBJ2-1; 8 bases align to TRBD2. The CDR3 runs 15 residues. Trimming at V came to 5 bases and at J to 0 bases, leaving 3 bases not matched to a gene. Germline V CDR1 and CDR2: LGHDT, YNNKEL (reference sequence). The CDR3 spells CASSYTSGSYNEQFF. The CDR3 DNA follows: TGTGCCAGCAGCTATACTAGCGGCTCCTACAATGAGCAGTTCTTC.

This chain uses TRBV20-1 with TRBJ2-7, with a weak D call TRBD2 (7 bases). V lost 5 bases and J 0 bases, leaving 23 bases between the germline ends. This CDR3 contains 17 residues. Per the germline V gene, CDR1 is DFQATT and CDR2 is SNEGSKA (reference sequence). The CDR3 DNA reads as TGCAGTGCTCCCCCGGCGAGGGGGGGGCGGATCTCCTACGAGCAGTACTTC. The encoded protein is CSAPPARGGRISYEQYF.

V usage is TRBV20-1 and J usage is TRBJ1-1; a weak D match, TRBD1 (5 bases). Germline CDR1 DFQATT, CDR2 SNEGSKA (reference sequence). V was clipped by 2 bases and J by 0 bases, with 10 bases between them. The CDR3 has 14 amino acids. The DNA for the CDR3 is TGCAGTGCTAGACCCGGGACGGTGAACACTGAAGCTTTCTTT. Its translation: CSARPGTVNTEAFF.

The chain combines TRBV12-3 or TRBV12-4 with TRBJ2-3, with 11 nucleotides matching TRBD2. V lost 6 bases, J lost 2 bases, and 4 bases stayed unmatched. The CDR3 covers 15 residues. The CDR3 loop is CASSPSGRNTDTQYF. CDR3 DNA sequence: TGTGCCAGCAGCCCTAGCGGGAGGAACACAGATACGCAGTATTTT.

CDR3 protein: CASSKERDGLFYGYTF. In DNA form, the CDR3 reads TGTGCCAGCAGCAAAGAGAGGGACGGATTATTCTATGGCTACACCTTC. This chain uses TRBV21-1 with TRBJ1-2; TRBD1 was called by the table and not checked on the DNA. TRBV21-1 has pseudogene status. This CDR3 has 16 amino acids.